What follows is one T cell receptor beta chain and its context. The antigen is not known. The source of the sample is a study of regulatory T cells in long-lasting Graves disease. About the study: The study counted Graves' disease as persistent given over 5 years of antithyroid drugs and positive TSH receptor antibodies. Study conclusions and caveats: Reduced TCR diversity was observed in persistent Graves' patients versus newly diagnosed patients. Favored usage of TRBV28, TRBJ1-2 and TRBJ2-5 was recorded in persistent disease.

Time point defined: persistent/refractory GD, antithyroid drugs over 5 years with positive TRAb. The TCR library was made from RNA that had been extracted from PBMCs in TRIzol. The CDR3 runs to 14 residues. The V gene's germline CDR1 is ENHRY and CDR2 SYGVKD. Construction of TCR beta libraries relied on iRepertoire HTBI primers and on Arm-PCR targeting CDR3 regions. TCRdb re-called the multiplex PCR reads with MiXCR, one entry per CDR3 protein. The profile shows over 350,000 distinct CDR3 sequences, less than 25% of them singletons. This sequence was found in a female donor with Graves disease. J is TRBJ2-5 and V is TRBV10-3; a possible D gene is TRBD1 (5 bases). The J call could be wrong; TRBJ2-7 is a better fit for the DNA end. The sequencing used peripheral blood mononuclear cells (PBMCs), collected when the disease was refractory, from a patient treated with antithyroid drugs. The CDR3 sequence is CAISESGRVYEQYF. The CDR3 DNA reads TGTGCCATCAGTGAGTCTGGCAGGGTATACGAGCAGTACTTC.